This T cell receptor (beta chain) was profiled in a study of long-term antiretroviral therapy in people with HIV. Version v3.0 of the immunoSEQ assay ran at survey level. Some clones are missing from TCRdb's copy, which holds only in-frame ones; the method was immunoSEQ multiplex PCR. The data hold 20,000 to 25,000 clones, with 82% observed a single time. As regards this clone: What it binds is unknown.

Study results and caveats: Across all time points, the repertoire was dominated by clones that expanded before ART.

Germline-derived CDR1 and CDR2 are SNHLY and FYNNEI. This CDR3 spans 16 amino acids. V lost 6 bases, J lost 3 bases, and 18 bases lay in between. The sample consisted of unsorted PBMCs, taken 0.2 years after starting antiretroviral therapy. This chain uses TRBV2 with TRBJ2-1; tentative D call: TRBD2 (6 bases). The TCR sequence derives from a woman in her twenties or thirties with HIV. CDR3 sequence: CASRDPSAPYYNEQFF. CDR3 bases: TGTGCCAGCAGAGATCCTAGCGCCCCCTACTACAATGAGCAGTTCTTC.